The clone carrying this TCR beta chain turned up a few times. Its antigen is undetermined. The data derive from a study of response to subunit inactivated influenza vaccine. The length of the CDR3 is 16 residues. Germline loops: CDR1 SNHLY, CDR2 FYNNEI. Trimming at V came to 1 base and at J to 7 bases, leaving 10 bases not matched to a gene. General study points: Authors suggested seasonal influenza vaccinations each recruit few new T cells.

TCRdb called the RT-PCR reads again in MiXCR, with one record for every CDR3 protein. Of 650,000 to 800,000 distinct CDR3 sequences listed, approximately 15% were seen once; the top ten hold around 7%. The sample was PBMCs from blood, taken 14 days before vaccination. This clonotype was obtained from a man aged 50 to 59 who received an inactivated influenza vaccine. This chain connects TRBV2 to TRBJ2-1; 7 bases agree with TRBD2. CDR3 protein: CASSEVGGLGYNEQFF. The CDR3 nucleotides read TGTGCCAGCAGTGAAGTAGGAGGACTAGGGTATAATGAGCAGTTCTTC.